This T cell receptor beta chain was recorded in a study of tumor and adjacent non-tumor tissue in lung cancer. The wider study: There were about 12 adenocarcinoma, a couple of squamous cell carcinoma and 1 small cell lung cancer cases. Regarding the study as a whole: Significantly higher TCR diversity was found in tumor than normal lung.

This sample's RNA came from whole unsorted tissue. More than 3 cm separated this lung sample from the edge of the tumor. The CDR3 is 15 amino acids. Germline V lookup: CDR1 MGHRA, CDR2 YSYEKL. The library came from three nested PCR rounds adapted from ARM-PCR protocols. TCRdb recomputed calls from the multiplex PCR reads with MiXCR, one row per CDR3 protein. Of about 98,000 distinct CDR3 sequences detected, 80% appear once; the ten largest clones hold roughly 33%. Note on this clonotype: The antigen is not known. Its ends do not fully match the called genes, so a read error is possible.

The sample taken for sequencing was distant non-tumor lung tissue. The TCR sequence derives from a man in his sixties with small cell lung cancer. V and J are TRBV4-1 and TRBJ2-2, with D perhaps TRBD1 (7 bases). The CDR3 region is CANSSRGACTWEQFF. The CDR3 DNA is TGCGCCAACAGCAGCAGGGGGGCCTGTACCTGGGAGCAGTTTTTT.